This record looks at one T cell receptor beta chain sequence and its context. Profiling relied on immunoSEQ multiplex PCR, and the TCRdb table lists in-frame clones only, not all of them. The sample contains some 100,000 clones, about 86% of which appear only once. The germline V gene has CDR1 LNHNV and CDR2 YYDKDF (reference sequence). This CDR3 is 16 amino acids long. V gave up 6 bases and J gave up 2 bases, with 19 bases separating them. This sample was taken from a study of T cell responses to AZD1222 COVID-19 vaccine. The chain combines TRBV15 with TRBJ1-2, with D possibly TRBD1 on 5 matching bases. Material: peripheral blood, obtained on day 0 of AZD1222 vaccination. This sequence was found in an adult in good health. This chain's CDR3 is CATRGGISTDNYGYTF. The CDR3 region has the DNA TGTGCCACCAGGGGGGGTATCTCGACAGACAACTATGGCTACACCTTC.